The 14 T cell receptor beta chains below come from one sample, sequenced in a study of OX40 agonist ivuxolimab in advanced cancers. Repertoires were generated with immunoSEQ multiplex PCR, while TCRdb's copy carries only in-frame clones and drops some. The table includes about 99,000 clones, roughly 94% detected once. This specimen was CD4+ or CD8+ T cells sorted from blood, taken in a trial of the OX40 agonist ivuxolimab. The source of these receptors is an adult with an advanced solid tumor such as melanoma, head and neck, liver or kidney cancer.

V is TRBV6-5 and J is TRBJ2-7, with D perhaps given as TRBD1 or TRBD2 (6 bases each). Germline CDR1 is MNHEY and CDR2 is SVGAGI. The CDR3 is 15 amino acids. V was pared by 6 bases and J by 5 bases, with 20 bases between. DNA of the CDR3: TGTGCCAGCAGGCAAAAGGGGGGTCATGTGGACGAGCAGTACTTC. It encodes CASRQKGGHVDEQYF.

V and J are TRBV7-9 and TRBJ1-2, with D perhaps matching TRBD1 (6 bases). Per germline, CDR1 SEHNR and CDR2 FQNEAQ (reference sequence). Trimming took off 4 bases at V and 6 bases at J, with 15 bases between the two ends. The CDR3 covers 14 residues. For the CDR3, the DNA is TGTGCCAGCAGCTGGGAGACCCACAGGGATGGCTACACCTTC. Amino acids: CASSWETHRDGYTF.

CDR3 amino acids: CASSFAGTGTYEQYF. CDR3 DNA sequence: TGTGCCAGCAGTTTCGCCGGGACAGGGACCTACGAGCAGTACTTC. This sequence joins TRBV6-5 and TRBJ2-7; 9 positions match TRBD1. V was pared by 4 bases and J by 2 bases, with 6 bases of the junction left unmatched. This CDR3 is built from 15 residues. Germline CDR1 and CDR2: MNHEY and SVGAGI.

The chain couples TRBV5-6 to TRBJ2-2; the D gene is possibly TRBD2 (5 bases). V lost 3 bases, J lost 5 bases, and 17 bases lay in between. The CDR3 contains 16 residues. Germline V gene sequence: CDR1 SGHDT, CDR2 YYEEEE. The CDR3 bases are TGTGCCAGCAGCTCCGACTACCTCGAAGGAACCGGGGAGCTGTTTTTT. As protein: CASSSDYLEGTGELFF. Supplemented by reference TRBV5-6 and TRBJ2-2, the full variable domain reads DAGVTQSPTHLIKTRGQQVTLRCSPKSGHDTVSWYQQALGQGPQFIFQYYEEEERQRGNFPDRFSGHQFPNYSSELNVNALLLGDSALYLCASSSDYLEGTGELFFGEGSRLTVL.

The V and J genes are TRBV5-1 and TRBJ2-1; 8 bases agree with TRBD1. J was trimmed by 4 bases and V by 4 bases; bases with no gene match: 10. The CDR3 is made up of 16 amino acids. CDR1 SGHRS and CDR2 YFSETQ come from the germline V gene. The CDR3 region is CASSNGWTGTYNEQFF. The CDR3 DNA reads TGCGCCAGCAGCAATGGATGGACAGGGACTTACAATGAGCAGTTCTTC.

The chain links TRBV4-1 to TRBJ1-1, with D unresolved. V shed 0 bases and J shed 1 base, with 12 bases lying between them. CDR3 length: 16 residues. CDR1 and CDR2 (germline): MGHRA, YSYEKL. The chain's CDR3 is CASSQERSRGNTEAFF. For the CDR3, the DNA is TGCGCCAGCAGCCAAGAAAGAAGTAGAGGGAACACTGAAGCTTTCTTT.

This clone has just a few counts. The chain is built from TRBV19 and TRBJ1-1, with TRBD1 matching over 7 bases. The CDR3 loop spans 14 amino acids. Germline assignment: CDR1 LNHDA and CDR2 SQIVND (reference sequence). V trimming: 6 bases; J trimming: 3 bases; junction bases outside the gene matches: 7. CDR3 in DNA: TGTGCCAGTAGATTCCTAGACAGGGACACTGAAGCTTTCTTT. It specifies CASRFLDRDTEAFF.

This rearrangement joins TRBV7-2 to TRBJ2-7; a weak D match, TRBD1 (6 bases). CDR3 length: 14 residues. Trimming removed 7 bases at V and 1 base at J, with 14 bases between. Germline CDR1 SGHTA, CDR2 FQGNSA. The chain's CDR3 is CASMPLDRSYEQYF. CDR3 DNA: TGTGCCAGCATGCCATTAGACAGGTCCTACGAGCAGTACTTC.

The genes are TRBV7-8 and TRBJ2-7; D remains unclear. The CDR3 has 16 amino acids. The germline CDR1 and CDR2 sequences are SGHVS and FQNEAQ. V was cut by 5 bases and J by 0 bases, with 17 bases left in between. The CDR3 here is CASSPPPVLDSYEQYF. CDR3 DNA sequence: TGTGCCAGCAGCCCGCCCCCCGTATTGGACTCCTACGAGCAGTACTTC.

The chain combines TRBV15 with TRBJ2-2, with TRBD2 identical over 12 bases. V gave up 3 bases and J gave up 1 base; unmatched junction bases: 3. The CDR3 runs 17 residues. CDR1 is LNHNV and CDR2 is YYDKDF in the germline V gene (reference sequence). The CDR3 DNA is TGTGCCACCAGCAGTCAGACTAGCGGGGGGAACACCGGGGAGCTGTTTTTT. Amino acid sequence: CATSSQTSGGNTGELFF.

The rearrangement joins TRBV18 to TRBJ2-5; D possibly corresponds to TRBD1 (5 bases). Germline V gene lookup returns CDR1 KGHSH and CDR2 LQKENI. V lost 4 bases and J lost 5, with 11 bases in between. The CDR3 is 13 residues long. CDR3 in DNA: TGTGCCAGCTCACAGGGGCCCCAGGAGACCCAGTACTTC. Translation: CASSQGPQETQYF.

The chain is built from TRBV5-1 and TRBJ2-2; D may correspond to TRBD1 or TRBD2 (5 bases each). Trimming shortened V by 4 bases and J by 4 bases, and 20 bases separated the two germline ends. CDR1 and CDR2 (germline): SGHRS, YFSETQ. The CDR3 is made up of 17 amino acids. DNA for the CDR3: TGCGCCAGCAGCCTCGGGGCCGGGACCATACCCACCGGGGAGCTGTTTTTT. Encoded protein: CASSLGAGTIPTGELFF. The full variable domain, rest sourced from reference TRBV5-1 and TRBJ2-2, is KAGVTQTPRYLIKTRGQQVTLSCSPISGHRSVSWYQQTPGQGLQFLFEYFSETQRNKGNFPGRFSGRQFSNSRSEMNVSTLELGDSALYLCASSLGAGTIPTGELFFGEGSRLTVL.

The chain employs TRBV6-4 and TRBJ1-6; the D is unclear. There are 15 residues in the CDR3. V dropped 6 bases and J dropped 8 bases, with 17 bases sitting between them. CDR1 and CDR2 from the germline V gene are MRHNA and SNTAGT. CDR3 coding DNA: TGTGCCAGCAGCGTTCTAGCCCGAGGGTATTCACCCCTCCACTTT. Translation gives CASSVLARGYSPLHF.

J is TRBJ2-5 and V is TRBV5-1, with D maybe TRBD2 (6 bases). This CDR3 has 15 residues. Germline-derived CDR1 and CDR2 are SGHRS and YFSETQ. V lost 5 bases to trimming and J lost 5 bases, with 19 bases between them. In nucleotides, the CDR3 is TGCGCCAGCAGTTCCGTGGGGGGAAAAGGGGAGACCCAGTACTTC. Protein product: CASSSVGGKGETQYF. The full variable domain, completed using reference TRBV5-1 and TRBJ2-5, is KAGVTQTPRYLIKTRGQQVTLSCSPISGHRSVSWYQQTPGQGLQFLFEYFSETQRNKGNFPGRFSGRQFSNSRSEMNVSTLELGDSALYLCASSSVGGKGETQYFGPGTRLLVL.